A selection of T cell receptor beta chains follows, all from one sample in a study of blood T cell repertoires in COVID-19. Assay: immunoSEQ multiplex PCR; the TCRdb copy retains only in-frame clones and omits some. The table has a few hundred thousand clones, over 75% seen once; the top ten hold more than 1.5%. The specimen was peripheral blood. These receptors all stem from a man in his thirties or forties who had recovered from COVID-19. CDR3s include the opening cysteine and the closing phenylalanine or tryptophan. The D gene is left open where the match is weak. The size field is filled for only some rows; it gives once, few, many or a size class.

clone_size	d_call	j_call	v_call	cdr3_length	cdr3_aa	cdr3_nt
few	TRBD2	TRBJ2-1	TRBV7-9	18	CASSLGQAGGHWYNEQFF	TGTGCCAGCAGCTTAGGTCAAGCGGGGGGGCACTGGTACAATGAGCAGTTCTTC
.	.	TRBJ1-3	TRBV14	12	CASRETGNTIYF	TGTGCCAGCCGGGAGACTGGAAACACCATATATTTT
.	.	TRBJ1-5	TRBV5-1	14	CASSLGGEDQPQHF	TGCGCCAGCAGTTTAGGAGGGGAGGATCAGCCCCAGCATTTT
.	.	TRBJ2-1	TRBV12-5	13	CASGTTASGEQFF	TGTGCTAGTGGAACGACAGCGTCGGGCGAGCAGTTCTTC
once	.	TRBJ1-1	TRBV12-3/TRBV12-4	13	CASSLEGQSEAFF	TGTGCCAGCAGTTTAGAGGGGCAGAGTGAAGCTTTCTTT
.	.	TRBJ1-1	TRBV24-1	14	CATSDPSDSTEAFF	TGTGCCACCAGTGACCCTTCGGACAGCACTGAAGCTTTCTTT
once	.	TRBJ2-7	TRBV27	13	CASAYGSSYEQYF	TGTGCCAGCGCCTACGGTAGCTCCTACGAGCAGTACTTC
.	TRBD1	TRBJ2-7	TRBV5-6	15	CASSRLGQTPSEQYF	TGTGCCAGCAGCCGCTTGGGACAGACTCCCTCCGAGCAGTACTTC
.	.	TRBJ1-4	TRBV12-3/TRBV12-4	13	CASCAGGGEKLFF	TGTGCCAGTTGCGCTGGGGGAGGTGAAAAACTGTTTTTT
few	TRBD1	TRBJ1-2	TRBV6-5	15	CASYVNRDSNYGYTF	TGTGCCAGCTATGTGAACCGGGACAGTAACTATGGCTACACCTTC
once	.	TRBJ2-3	TRBV7-8	16	CASSLESSGRTDTQYF	TGTGCCAGCAGCTTAGAGAGTAGCGGACGCACAGATACGCAGTATTTT
.	.	TRBJ2-1	TRBV4-1	15	CASSQAGGYYNEQFF	TGCGCCAGCAGCCAAGCTGGGGGCTATTACAATGAGCAGTTCTTC
.	.	TRBJ2-3	TRBV4-1	14	CASSQGALSDTQYF	TGCGCCAGCAGCCAAGGGGCTCTGTCAGATACGCAGTATTTT
.	.	TRBJ2-2	TRBV5-6	15	CASRTQGGWNGELFF	TGTGCCAGCCGGACCCAGGGGGGTTGGAACGGGGAGCTGTTTTTT
.	.	TRBJ1-1	TRBV20-1	11	CSAYGSGEAFF	TGCAGTGCTTACGGATCAGGTGAAGCTTTCTTT